The T cell receptor (beta chain) described here comes from a study of human T cells and chemical hapten exposure. Germline V gives CDR1 MDHEN, CDR2 SYDVKM. The germline V and J ends were trimmed by 6 bases and 4 bases, with 12 bases remaining between them. The CDR3 is made up of 13 amino acids. The library labeled individual cDNA molecules by adding unique molecular identifiers to them. Each CDR3 protein is one row after TCRdb ran MiXCR on the RACE reads. The table has approximately 72,000 distinct CDR3 sequences, approximately 10% seen once. In its sample, this clonotype was seen many times. What it recognizes is unknown. The sample's time point: patch test 3, about 24 weeks after DPC sensitization. The treatment is: therapeutic diphenylcyclopropenone sensitization with weekly scalp DPC. Study-level findings and limits: Having alopecia, donors may respond immunologically unlike healthy people.

Material: whole blood, obtained in connection with sensitization to the hapten diphenylcyclopropenone (DPC). The genes are TRBV28 and TRBJ1-2; the D gene is possibly TRBD1 (5 bases). This sequence originates from a woman in her fifties or sixties with alopecia areata. Some clones in this sample may be carry-over from other donors' samples. CDR3 loop: CASRKTVFYGYTF. For the CDR3, the DNA is TGTGCCAGCAGGAAGACAGTGTTCTATGGCTACACCTTC.